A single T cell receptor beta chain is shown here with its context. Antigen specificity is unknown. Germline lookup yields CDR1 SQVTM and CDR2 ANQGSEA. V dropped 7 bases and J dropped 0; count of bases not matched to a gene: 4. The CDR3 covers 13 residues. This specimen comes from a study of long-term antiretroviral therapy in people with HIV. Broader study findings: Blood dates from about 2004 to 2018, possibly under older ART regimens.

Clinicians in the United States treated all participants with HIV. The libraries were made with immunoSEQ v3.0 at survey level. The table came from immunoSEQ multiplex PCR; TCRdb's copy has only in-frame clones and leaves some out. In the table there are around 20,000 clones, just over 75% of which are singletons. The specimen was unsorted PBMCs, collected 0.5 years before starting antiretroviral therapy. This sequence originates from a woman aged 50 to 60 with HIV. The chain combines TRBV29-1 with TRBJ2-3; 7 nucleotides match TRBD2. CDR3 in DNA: TGCAGCGCCGGGACTACGAGCACAGATACGCAGTATTTT. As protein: CSAGTTSTDTQYF.